These 12 T cell receptor beta chains originate from one sample sequenced in a study of blood T cells in healthy people across ages (dated by TCRdb to between 2015 and 2017). Libraries were prepared through 5' RACE. TCRdb shows the sequencer as Illumina HiSeq 2500. The second PCR ran for about 6 to 11 cycles and used a J-beta primer mix along with a sample-barcoded 5' primer. Starting from the raw public reads, TCRdb applied fastp trimming at Q25, assembled clones with MiXCR and retained in-frame beta chains. Rows matching on CDR3 protein sequence are summarized as one entry with the most common DNA and genes. Across this sample there are approximately 940,000 distinct CDR3 sequences, with roughly 50% seen only once. Around 15% of the sample belongs to the ten largest clones. Specimen: blood. The source is a man aged 25-40 years in good health.

The table lists this clonotype with many counts. The chain is built from TRBV4-2 and TRBJ2-7; 15 nucleotides line up with TRBD2. With 0 bases clipped from V and 1 base from J, the junction kept 4 bases outside the gene matches. The CDR3 length is 18 residues. The germline gives CDR1 LGHNA, CDR2 YNFKEQ. The CDR3 protein is CASSQEGLAGGSSYEQYF. In nucleotides, the CDR3 is TGTGCCAGCAGCCAAGAGGGACTAGCGGGGGGTTCATCCTACGAGCAGTACTTC.

In this sample, this clonotype turned up a few times. J is TRBJ2-1 and V is TRBV29-1; TRBD2 matches 8 bases. Germline V gene data show CDR1 as SQVTM and CDR2 as ANQGSEA. V dropped 4 bases and J dropped 10; count of bases not matched to a gene: 15. The CDR3 has 15 amino acids. CDR3 coding DNA: TGCAGCGTTGGAGACCGGGGGGGCCTAAATTTGGAGCAGTTCTTC. It specifies CSVGDRGGLNLEQFF.

The CDR3 nucleotides are TGTGCCAGCAGCCAAGGATTTGGTACCTTCTATGGCTACACCTTC. It yields the protein CASSQGFGTFYGYTF. V is TRBV4-2 and J is TRBJ1-2, with D hard to call. The CDR3 is 15 amino acids. Trimming shortened V by 1 base and J by 4 bases, and 13 bases separated the two germline ends. Germline V gives CDR1 LGHNA, CDR2 YNFKEQ.

A remark on this clonotype: The conserved phenylalanine or tryptophan normally closing the CDR3 is absent here, so this likely arose from a read error. The chain is built from TRBV6-2 or TRBV6-3 and TRBJ1-2, with D maybe TRBD1 (6 bases). Trimming shortened V by 2 bases and J by 4 bases, and 8 bases separated the two germline ends. The CDR3 is made up of 13 amino acids. Per the germline V gene, CDR1 is MNHEY and CDR2 is SVGEGT. This CDR3 reads CASSYDRSYGYTI. DNA of the CDR3: TGTGCCAGCAGTTACGACAGGTCCTATGGCTACACCATC.

V is TRBV2 and J is TRBJ1-5; no clear D. Trimming took 2 bases from V and 1 from J, leaving 9 bases between them. CDR3 length: 15 amino acids. Germline CDR1 reads SNHLY; CDR2 reads FYNNEI. The CDR3 here is CASSERAASNQPQHF. In DNA, the CDR3 is TGTGCCAGCAGTGAAAGGGCAGCCAGCAATCAGCCCCAGCATTTT.

The genes are TRBV7-2 and TRBJ2-1, with 13 bases identical to TRBD2. V trimming: 5 bases; J trimming: 6 bases; junction bases outside the gene matches: 4. Germline V gene lookup returns CDR1 SGHTA and CDR2 FQGNSA. The CDR3 spans 15 residues. CDR3 in DNA: TGTGCCAGCAGCCTGACTAGCGGGGGGCTCAATGAGCAGTTCTTC. Translation gives CASSLTSGGLNEQFF.

V is TRBV28 and J is TRBJ2-1; perhaps TRBD1 as D (5 bases). This CDR3 is 12 amino acids long. Germline assignment: CDR1 MDHEN and CDR2 SYDVKM. The ends were cut back, 7 bases at V and 4 bases at J, with 8 bases in the middle. The CDR3 nucleotides read TGTGCCAGCAAATCAGGGTACAATGAGCAGTTCTTC. This translates into CASKSGYNEQFF.

This clonotype was found many times. The chain links TRBV9 to TRBJ2-3; D is perhaps TRBD1 (6 bases). Germline CDR1 SGDLS, CDR2 YYNGEE. V lost 0 bases, J lost 0 bases, and 8 bases lay in between. This CDR3 region has 15 residues. The CDR3 DNA follows: TGTGCCAGCAGCGTAGGTCAGGGGAGCACAGATACGCAGTATTTT. Encoded protein: CASSVGQGSTDTQYF.

This chain joins TRBV20-1 and TRBJ2-1; TRBD1 matches 10 bases. Germline CDR1 and CDR2: DFQATT and SNEGSKA (reference sequence). The CDR3 extends over 16 amino acids. V was clipped by 5 bases and J by 6 bases; unmatched bases: 13. CDR3 sequence: CSAPTLDRGTGNEQFF. The CDR3, as DNA: TGCAGTGCTCCGACCCTGGACAGGGGGACTGGCAATGAGCAGTTCTTC.

This chain joins TRBV9 and TRBJ2-3; 12 nucleotides agree with TRBD2. Germline values: CDR1 SGDLS, CDR2 YYNGEE. Trimming removed 0 bases from V and 2 bases from J; junction bases left unmatched: 4. This CDR3 contains 17 residues. This CDR3 reads CASSVALAGGNTDTQYF. The CDR3 coding sequence is TGTGCCAGCAGCGTAGCGCTAGCGGGGGGGAACACAGATACGCAGTATTTT.

The CDR3 region has the DNA TGCGCCAGCAGCCAACGAGATCCGTTAAGGCAGGACCTTTATACGCAGTATTTT. Amino acids: CASSQRDPLRQDLYTQYF. The rearrangement links TRBV4-1 to TRBJ2-3; D unresolved. CDR1 and CDR2 (germline): MGHRA, YSYEKL. The V gene lost 2 bases and the J gene lost 7 bases, with 25 bases spanning the gap. The CDR3 consists of 18 residues.

The chain combines TRBV7-2 with TRBJ2-1; 13 positions match TRBD2. V shed 5 bases, J shed 4 bases, and the junction held 8 bases outside the gene matches. Per germline, CDR1 SGHTA and CDR2 FQGNSA. CDR3 size: 17 residues. The CDR3 DNA reads TGTGCCAGCAGCCCAGGGACTAGCGGGGTACGATACAATGAGCAGTTCTTC. Its translation is CASSPGTSGVRYNEQFF.